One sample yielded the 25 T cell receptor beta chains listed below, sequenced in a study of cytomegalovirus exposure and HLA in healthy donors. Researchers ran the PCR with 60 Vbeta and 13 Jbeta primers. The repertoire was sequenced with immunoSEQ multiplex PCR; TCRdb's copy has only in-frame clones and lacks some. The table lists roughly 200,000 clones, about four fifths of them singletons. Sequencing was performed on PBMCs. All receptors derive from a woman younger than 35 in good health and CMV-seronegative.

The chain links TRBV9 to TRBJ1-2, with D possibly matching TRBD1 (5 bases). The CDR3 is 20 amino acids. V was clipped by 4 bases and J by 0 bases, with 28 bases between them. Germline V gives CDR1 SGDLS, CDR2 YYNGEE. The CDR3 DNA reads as TGTGCCAGCAGCCCTTCGGGTCTTTTTGGAGGGATGGGGGCTAACTATGGCTACACCTTC. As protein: CASSPSGLFGGMGANYGYTF.

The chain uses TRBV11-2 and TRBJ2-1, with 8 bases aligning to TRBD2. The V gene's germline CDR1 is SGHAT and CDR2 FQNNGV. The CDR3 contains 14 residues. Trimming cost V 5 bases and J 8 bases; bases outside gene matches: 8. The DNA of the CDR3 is TGTGCCAGCAGCCACGCGGGGGGTAGGTATGAGCAGTTCTTC. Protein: CASSHAGGRYEQFF.

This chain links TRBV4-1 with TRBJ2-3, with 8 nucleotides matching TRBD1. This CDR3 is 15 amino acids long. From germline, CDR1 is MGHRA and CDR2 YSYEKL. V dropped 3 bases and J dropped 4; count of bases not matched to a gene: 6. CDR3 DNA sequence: TGCGCCAGCAGCCACGGACAGGGTTTGCCAGATACGCAGTATTTT. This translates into CASSHGQGLPDTQYF.

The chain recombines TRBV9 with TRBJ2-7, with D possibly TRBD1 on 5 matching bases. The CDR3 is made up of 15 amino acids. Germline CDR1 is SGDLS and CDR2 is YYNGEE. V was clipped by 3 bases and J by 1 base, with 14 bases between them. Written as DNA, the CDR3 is TGTGCCAGCAGCGACGGGCAGGGTGGGTCCTACGAGCAGTACTTC. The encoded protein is CASSDGQGGSYEQYF.

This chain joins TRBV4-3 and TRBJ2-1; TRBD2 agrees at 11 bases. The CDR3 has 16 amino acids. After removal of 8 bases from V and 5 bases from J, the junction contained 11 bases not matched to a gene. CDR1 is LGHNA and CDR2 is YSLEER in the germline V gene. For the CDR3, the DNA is TGCGCCAGCGGACGAGGAGGACTAGCGGGCCACAATGAGCAGTTCTTC. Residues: CASGRGGLAGHNEQFF.

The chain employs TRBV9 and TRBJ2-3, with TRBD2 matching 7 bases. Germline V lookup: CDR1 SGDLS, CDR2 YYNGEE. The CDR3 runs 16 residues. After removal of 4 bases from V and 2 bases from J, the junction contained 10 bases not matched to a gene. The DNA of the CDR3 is TGTGCCAGCAGCATCGAGCGGGAAACTAACACAGATACGCAGTATTTT. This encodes CASSIERETNTDTQYF.

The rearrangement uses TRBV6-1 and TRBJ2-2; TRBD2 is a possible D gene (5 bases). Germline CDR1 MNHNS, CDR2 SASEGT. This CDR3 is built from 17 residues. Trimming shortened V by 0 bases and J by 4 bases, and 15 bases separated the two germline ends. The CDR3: CASSEAPGPSPTGELFF. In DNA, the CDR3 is TGTGCCAGCAGTGAAGCGCCCGGGCCTAGCCCCACCGGGGAGCTGTTTTTT.

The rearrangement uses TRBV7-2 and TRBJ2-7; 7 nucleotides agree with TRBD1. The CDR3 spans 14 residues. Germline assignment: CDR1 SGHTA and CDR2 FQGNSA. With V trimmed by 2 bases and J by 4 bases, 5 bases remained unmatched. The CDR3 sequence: CASSLQQGVYEQYF. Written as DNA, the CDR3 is TGTGCCAGCAGCTTACAGCAGGGGGTGTACGAGCAGTACTTC.

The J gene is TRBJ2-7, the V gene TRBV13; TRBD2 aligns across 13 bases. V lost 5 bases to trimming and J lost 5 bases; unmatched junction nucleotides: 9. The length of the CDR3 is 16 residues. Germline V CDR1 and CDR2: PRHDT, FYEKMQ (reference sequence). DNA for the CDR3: TGTGCCAGCAGCCCCCGACTAGCGGGAGGACTGAACGAGCAGTACTTC. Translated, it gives CASSPRLAGGLNEQYF.

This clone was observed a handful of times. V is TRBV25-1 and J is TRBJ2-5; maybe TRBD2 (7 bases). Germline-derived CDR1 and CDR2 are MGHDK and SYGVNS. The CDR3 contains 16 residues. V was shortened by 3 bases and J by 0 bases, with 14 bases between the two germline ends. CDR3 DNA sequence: TGTGCCAGCAGTGAGGCAGGGGAGGGAAACCAAGAGACCCAGTACTTC. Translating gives CASSEAGEGNQETQYF. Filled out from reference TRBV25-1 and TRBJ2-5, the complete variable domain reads EADIYQTPRYLVIGTGKKITLECSQTMGHDKMYWYQQDPGMELHLIHYSYGVNSTEKGDLSSESTVSRIRTEHFPLTLESARPSHTSQYLCASSEAGEGNQETQYFGPGTRLLVL.

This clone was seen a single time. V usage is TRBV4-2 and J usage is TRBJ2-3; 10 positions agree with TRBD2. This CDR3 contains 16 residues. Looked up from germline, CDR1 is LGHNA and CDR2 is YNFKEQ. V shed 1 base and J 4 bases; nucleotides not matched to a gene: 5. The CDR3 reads CASSQVGLAGADTQYF. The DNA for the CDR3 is TGTGCCAGCAGCCAAGTTGGTCTAGCGGGAGCAGATACGCAGTATTTT.

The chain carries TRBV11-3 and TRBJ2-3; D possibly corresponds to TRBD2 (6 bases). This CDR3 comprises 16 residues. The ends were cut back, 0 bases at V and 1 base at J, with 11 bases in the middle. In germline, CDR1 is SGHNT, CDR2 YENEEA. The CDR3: CASSLEIGGGTDTQYF. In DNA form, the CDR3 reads TGTGCCAGCAGCTTAGAGATCGGCGGGGGCACAGATACGCAGTATTTT.

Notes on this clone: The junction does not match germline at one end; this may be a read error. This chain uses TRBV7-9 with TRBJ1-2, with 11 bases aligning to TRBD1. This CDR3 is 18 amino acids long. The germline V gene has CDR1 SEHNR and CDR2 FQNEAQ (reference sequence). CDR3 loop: CSSSLEWGQGVSNYGYTF. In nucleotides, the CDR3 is TGTTCCAGCAGCTTAGAATGGGGACAGGGGGTGTCTAACTATGGCTACACCTTC.

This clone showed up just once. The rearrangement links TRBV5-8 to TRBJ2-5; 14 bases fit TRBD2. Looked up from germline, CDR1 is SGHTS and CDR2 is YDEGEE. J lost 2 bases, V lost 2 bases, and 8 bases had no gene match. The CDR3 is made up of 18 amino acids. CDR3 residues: CASSLGTSGSNPQETQYF. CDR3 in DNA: TGTGCCAGCAGCTTAGGGACTAGCGGGAGCAATCCGCAAGAGACCCAGTACTTC.

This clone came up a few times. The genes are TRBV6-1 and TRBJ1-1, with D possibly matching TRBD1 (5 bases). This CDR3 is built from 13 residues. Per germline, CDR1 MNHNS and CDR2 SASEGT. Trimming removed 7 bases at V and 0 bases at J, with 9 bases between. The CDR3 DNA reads TGTGCCAGCACAGGGACTCTGAACACTGAAGCTTTCTTT. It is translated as CASTGTLNTEAFF.

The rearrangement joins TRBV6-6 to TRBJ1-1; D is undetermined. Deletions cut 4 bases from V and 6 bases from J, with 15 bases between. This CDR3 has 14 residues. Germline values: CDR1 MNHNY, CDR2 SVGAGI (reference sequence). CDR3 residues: CASSSPRVLAEAFF. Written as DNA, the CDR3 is TGTGCCAGCAGTTCACCACGGGTTTTGGCTGAAGCTTTCTTT.

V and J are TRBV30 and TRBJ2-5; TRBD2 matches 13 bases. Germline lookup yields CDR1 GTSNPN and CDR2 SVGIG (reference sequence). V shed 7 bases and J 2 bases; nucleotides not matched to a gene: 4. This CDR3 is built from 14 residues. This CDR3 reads CALGTSGAQETQYF. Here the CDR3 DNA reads TGTGCCTTAGGGACTAGCGGGGCGCAAGAGACCCAGTACTTC.

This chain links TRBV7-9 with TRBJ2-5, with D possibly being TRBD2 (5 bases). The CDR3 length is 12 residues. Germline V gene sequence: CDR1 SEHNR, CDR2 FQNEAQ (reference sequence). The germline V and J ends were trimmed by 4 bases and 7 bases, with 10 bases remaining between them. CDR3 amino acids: CASSWSEGTQYF. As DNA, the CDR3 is TGTGCCAGCAGCTGGAGCGAGGGGACCCAGTACTTC.

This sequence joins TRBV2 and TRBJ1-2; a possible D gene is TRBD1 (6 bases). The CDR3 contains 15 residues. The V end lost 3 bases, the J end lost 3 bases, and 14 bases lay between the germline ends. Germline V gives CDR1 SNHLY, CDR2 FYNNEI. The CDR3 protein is CASSEGAAGDYGYTF. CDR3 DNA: TGTGCCAGCAGTGAGGGGGCCGCCGGGGACTATGGCTACACCTTC.

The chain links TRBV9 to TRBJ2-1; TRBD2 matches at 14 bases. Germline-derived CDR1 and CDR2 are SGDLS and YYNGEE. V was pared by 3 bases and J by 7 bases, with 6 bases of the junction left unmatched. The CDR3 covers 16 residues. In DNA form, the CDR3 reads TGTGCCAGCAGCGGGCCTAGACTAGCGGGAGGGAATGAGCAGTTCTTC. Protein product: CASSGPRLAGGNEQFF.

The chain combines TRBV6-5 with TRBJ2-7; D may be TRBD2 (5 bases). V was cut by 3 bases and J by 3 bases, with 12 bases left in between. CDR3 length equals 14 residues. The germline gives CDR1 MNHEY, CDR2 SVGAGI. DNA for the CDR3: TGTGCCAGCAGTTATAACCAGGCGGGCTACGAGCAGTACTTC. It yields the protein CASSYNQAGYEQYF.

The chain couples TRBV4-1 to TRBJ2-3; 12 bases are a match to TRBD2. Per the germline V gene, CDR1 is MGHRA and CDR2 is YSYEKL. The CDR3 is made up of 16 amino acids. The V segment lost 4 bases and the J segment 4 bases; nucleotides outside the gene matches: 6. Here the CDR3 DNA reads TGCGCCAGCAGCCCCCGGACTAGCGGGACCGCAGATACGCAGTATTTT. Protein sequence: CASSPRTSGTADTQYF.

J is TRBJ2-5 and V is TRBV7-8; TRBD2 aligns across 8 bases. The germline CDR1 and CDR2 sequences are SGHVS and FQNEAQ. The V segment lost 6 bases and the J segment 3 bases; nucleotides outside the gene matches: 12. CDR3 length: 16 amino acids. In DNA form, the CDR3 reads TGTGCCAGCAGGTTGAAGCCGGGACTAGAAGAAGAGACCCAGTACTTC. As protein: CASRLKPGLEEETQYF.

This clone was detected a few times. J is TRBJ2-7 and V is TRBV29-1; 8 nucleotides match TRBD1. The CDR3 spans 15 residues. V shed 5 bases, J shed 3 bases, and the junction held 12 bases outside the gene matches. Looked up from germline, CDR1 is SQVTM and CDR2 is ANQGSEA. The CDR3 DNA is TGCAGCGTTTCCTTAGGGGGGACAGGTCGCTACGAGCAGTACGTC. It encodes CSVSLGGTGRYEQYV.

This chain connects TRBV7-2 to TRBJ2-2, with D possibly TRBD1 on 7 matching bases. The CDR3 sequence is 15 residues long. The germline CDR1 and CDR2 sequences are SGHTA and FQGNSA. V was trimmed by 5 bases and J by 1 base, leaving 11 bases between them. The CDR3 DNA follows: TGTGCCAGCAGCGGGACAGCGGGGAACACCGGGGAGCTGTTTTTT. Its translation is CASSGTAGNTGELFF.